This entry is about one TCR beta chain. What antigen it recognizes has not been identified. Base qualities were left out, and no much larger clone turns up one base away. The data belong to a study (dated by TCRdb to the mid-2010s). A note on the overall study: The study tested whether tumor-infiltrating Tregs in breast cancer are recruited from blood Tregs or converted in situ from other CD4+ T cell subsets.

Amplification of full-length TCR variable regions was done by 5' RACE PCR using constant-region reverse primers, and this step was followed by semi-nested PCR with Nested Universal Primer A. The ReliaPrep RNA Cell Miniprep System was used to extract total RNA, which was then reverse transcribed into 5'RACE-ready cDNA with the SMARTer RACE 5'/3' Kit. An Illumina MiSeq was used to sequence the full-length TCR alpha and beta libraries, which had been barcoded with multiplex adaptors. For the original study's pipeline: For each of nine subset-tissue groups, sequencing data from the five patients were pooled, and the groups were compared by unsupervised clustering of TCR gene usage. The Morisita-Horn index, with shared sequences weighted by their contribution to each repertoire, was used to calculate repertoire similarity. TCRdb redid the processing of the public reads, applying fastp at Q25 and MiXCR, and retained in-frame beta chains. Here each entry gathers all rows of one CDR3 protein and keeps the most common genes and DNA. V and J calls and clone size were set by TCRdb, not the authors. Recorded for this sample are tens of thousands of distinct CDR3 sequences; 28% of them occurred a single time. The top ten clonotypes cover 2.1% of the sample.

From the germline V gene, CDR1 is MGHRA and CDR2 is YSYEKL. The CDR3 has 16 amino acids, counting the end cysteine and phenylalanine. Only the CDR3 portion is preserved as DNA: 48 bases, with reading frame beginning at the first base. V lost 2 bases and J lost 5 bases; the stretch between them is 18 bases long. Overall study outcomes, separate from this receptor: The greatest overlap of tumor-infiltrating Treg TCR alpha and beta sequences was observed with tumor naive CD4+ T cells, followed by blood naive CD4+ T cells. In terms of TCR gene usage, tumor memory CD4+ T cells clustered together with blood and lymph node memory CD4+ cells, as well as with lymph node naive CD4+ cells. Rather than covering whole repertoires, validation in the larger cohort was restricted to a single TCR beta V-J rearrangement.

The Miltenyi Naive CD4+ T Cell Isolation kit was used to purify naive CD4+ T cells, and Tregs were depleted with CD25 microbeads. Tregs, naive and memory CD4+ T cells from tumor, blood and ipsilateral draining lymph nodes of a few breast cancer patients underwent full-length TCR alpha and beta sequencing. Ficoll density gradient centrifugation was used to isolate mononuclear cells from either lymph nodes or under 65 ml of peripheral blood. FACS confirmed that the sorted cell populations were more than 90% pure. Input material: naive CD4+ T cells sorted from blood. What the cell subset or site label conveys for this sample: naive CD4+ T cells, CD4+CD45RA+CD25-. The rearrangement combines TRBV4-1 with TRBJ2-5; the D segment could be TRBD2, given 6 matching bases. The sequence was collected from a female donor with breast cancer. The nucleotide sequence reads as follows: TGCGCCAGCAGCCAATTGACAGCGGGTTTTGGGGAGACCCAGTACTTC. Translated, it gives CASSQLTAGFGETQYF.